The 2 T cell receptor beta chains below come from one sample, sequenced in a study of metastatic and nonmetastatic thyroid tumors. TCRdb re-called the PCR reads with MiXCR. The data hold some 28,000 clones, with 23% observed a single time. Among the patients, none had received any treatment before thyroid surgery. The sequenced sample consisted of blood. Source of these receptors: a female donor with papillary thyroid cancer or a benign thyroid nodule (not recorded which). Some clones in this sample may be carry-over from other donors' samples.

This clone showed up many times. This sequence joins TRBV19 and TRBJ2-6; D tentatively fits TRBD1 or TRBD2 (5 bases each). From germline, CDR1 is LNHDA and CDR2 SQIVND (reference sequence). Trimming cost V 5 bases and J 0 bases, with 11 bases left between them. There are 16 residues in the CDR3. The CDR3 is CASSAPGRSGANVLTF. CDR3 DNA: TGTGCCAGTAGTGCTCCGGGACGCTCTGGGGCCAACGTCCTGACTTTC.

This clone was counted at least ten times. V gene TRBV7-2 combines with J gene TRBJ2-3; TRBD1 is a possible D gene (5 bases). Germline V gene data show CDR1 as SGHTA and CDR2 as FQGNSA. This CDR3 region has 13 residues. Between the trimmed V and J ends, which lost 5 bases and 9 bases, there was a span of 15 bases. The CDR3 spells CASSIDRLETQYF. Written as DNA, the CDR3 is TGTGCCAGCAGCATAGACAGACTGGAAACGCAGTATTTT. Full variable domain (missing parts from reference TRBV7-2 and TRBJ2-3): GAGVSQSPSNKVTEKGKDVELRCDPISGHTALYWYRQSLGQGLEFLIYFQGNSAPDKSGLPSDRFSAERTGGSVSTLTIQRTQQEDSAVYLCASSIDRLETQYFGPGTRLTVL.